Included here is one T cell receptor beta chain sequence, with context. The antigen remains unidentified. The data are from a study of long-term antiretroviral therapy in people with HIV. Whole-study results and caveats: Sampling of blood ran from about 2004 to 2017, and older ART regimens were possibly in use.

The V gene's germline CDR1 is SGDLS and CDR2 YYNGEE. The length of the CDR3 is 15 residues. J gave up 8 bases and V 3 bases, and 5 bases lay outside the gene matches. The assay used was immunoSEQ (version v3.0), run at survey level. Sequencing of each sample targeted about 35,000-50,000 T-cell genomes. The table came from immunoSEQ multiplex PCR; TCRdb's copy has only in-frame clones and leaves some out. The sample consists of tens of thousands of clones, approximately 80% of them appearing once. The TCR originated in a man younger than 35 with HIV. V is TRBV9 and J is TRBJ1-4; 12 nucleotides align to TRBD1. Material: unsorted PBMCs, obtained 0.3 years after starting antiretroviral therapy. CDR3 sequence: CASSGRDRGHEKLFF. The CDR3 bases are TGTGCCAGCAGCGGTAGGGACAGGGGGCACGAAAAACTGTTTTTT. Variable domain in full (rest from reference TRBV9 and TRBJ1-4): DSGVTQTPKHLITATGQRVTLRCSPRSGDLSVYWYQQSLDQGLQFLIQYYNGEERAKGNILERFSAQQFPDLHSELNLSSLELGDSALYFCASSGRDRGHEKLFFGSGTQLSVL.